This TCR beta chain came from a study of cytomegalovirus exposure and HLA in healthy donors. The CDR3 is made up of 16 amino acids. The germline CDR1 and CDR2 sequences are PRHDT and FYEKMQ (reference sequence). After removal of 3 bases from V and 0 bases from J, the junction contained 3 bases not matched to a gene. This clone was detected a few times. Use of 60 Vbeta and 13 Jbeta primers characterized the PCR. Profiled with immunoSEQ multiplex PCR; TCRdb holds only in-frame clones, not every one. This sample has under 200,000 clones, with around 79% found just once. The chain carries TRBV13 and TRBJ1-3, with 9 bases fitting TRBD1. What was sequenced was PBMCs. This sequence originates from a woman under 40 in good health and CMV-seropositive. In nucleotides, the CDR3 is TGTGCCAGCAGCTTGAACAGGGGGCTCTCTGGAAACACCATATATTTT. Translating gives CASSLNRGLSGNTIYF.